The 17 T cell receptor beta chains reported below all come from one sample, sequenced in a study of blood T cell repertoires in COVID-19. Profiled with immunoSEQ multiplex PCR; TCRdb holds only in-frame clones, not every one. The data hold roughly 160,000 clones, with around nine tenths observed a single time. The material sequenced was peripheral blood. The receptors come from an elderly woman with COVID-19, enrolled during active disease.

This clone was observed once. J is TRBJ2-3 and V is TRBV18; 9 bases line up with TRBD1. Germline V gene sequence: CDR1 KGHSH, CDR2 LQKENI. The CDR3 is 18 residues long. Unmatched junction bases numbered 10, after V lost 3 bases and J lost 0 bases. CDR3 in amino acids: CASSPVPGQGTSTDTQYF. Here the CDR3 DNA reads TGTGCCAGCTCACCCGTCCCGGGACAGGGTACTAGCACAGATACGCAGTATTTT.

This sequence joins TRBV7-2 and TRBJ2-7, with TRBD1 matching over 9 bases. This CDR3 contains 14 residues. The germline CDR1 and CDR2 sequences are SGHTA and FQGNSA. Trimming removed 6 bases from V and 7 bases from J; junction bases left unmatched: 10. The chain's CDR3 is CASRPGTGMREQYF. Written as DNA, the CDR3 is TGTGCCAGCAGGCCCGGGACAGGGATGAGGGAGCAGTACTTC.

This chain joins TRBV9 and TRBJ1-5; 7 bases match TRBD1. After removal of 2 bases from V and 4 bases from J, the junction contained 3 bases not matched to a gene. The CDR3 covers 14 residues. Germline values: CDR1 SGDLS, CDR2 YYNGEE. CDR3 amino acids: CASSVGQQNQPQHF. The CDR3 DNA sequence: TGTGCCAGCAGCGTGGGACAGCAAAATCAGCCCCAGCATTTT.

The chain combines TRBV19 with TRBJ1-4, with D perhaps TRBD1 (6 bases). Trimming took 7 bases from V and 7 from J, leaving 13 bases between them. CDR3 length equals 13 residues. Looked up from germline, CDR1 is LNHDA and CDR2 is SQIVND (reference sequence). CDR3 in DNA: TGTGCCAGTACCTGGGGGCGCGGTGAAAAACTGTTTTTT. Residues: CASTWGRGEKLFF.

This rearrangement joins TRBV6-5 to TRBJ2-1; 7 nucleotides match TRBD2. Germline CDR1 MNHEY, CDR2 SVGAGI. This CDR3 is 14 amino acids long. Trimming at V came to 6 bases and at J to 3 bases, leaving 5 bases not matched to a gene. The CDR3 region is CASRTGTNYNEQFF. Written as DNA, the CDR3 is TGTGCCAGCAGAACCGGGACTAACTACAATGAGCAGTTCTTC.

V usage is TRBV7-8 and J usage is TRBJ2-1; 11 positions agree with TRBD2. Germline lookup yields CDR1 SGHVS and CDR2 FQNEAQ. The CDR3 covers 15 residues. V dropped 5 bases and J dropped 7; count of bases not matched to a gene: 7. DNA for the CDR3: TGTGCCAGCAGCCATAGCGGGAGGGCCAAGAATGAGCAGTTCTTC. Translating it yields CASSHSGRAKNEQFF.

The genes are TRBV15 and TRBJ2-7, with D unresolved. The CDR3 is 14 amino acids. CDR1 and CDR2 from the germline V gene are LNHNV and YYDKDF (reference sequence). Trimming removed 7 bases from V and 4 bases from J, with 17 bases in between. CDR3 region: CATKPADGPYEQYF. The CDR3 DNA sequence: TGTGCCACCAAACCTGCAGATGGGCCTTACGAGCAGTACTTC.

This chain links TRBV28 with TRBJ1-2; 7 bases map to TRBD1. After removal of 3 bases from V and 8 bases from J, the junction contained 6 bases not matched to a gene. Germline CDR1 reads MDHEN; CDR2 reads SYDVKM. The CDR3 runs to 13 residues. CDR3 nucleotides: TGTGCCAGCAGTTTTATCAGGGGGGACGGCTACACCTTC. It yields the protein CASSFIRGDGYTF.

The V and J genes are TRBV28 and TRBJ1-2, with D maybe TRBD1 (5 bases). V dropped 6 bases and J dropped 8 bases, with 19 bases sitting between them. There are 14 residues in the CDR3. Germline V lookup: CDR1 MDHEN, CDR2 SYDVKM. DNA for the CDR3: TGTGCCAGCAGCATACCTGCTGGGGGGAGCGGCTACACCTTC. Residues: CASSIPAGGSGYTF.

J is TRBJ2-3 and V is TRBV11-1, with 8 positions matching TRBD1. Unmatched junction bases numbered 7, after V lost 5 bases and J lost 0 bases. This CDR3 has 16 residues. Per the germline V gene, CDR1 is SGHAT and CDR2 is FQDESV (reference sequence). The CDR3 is CASSPSTGASTDTQYF. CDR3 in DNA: TGTGCCAGCAGCCCCTCGACAGGGGCCAGCACAGATACGCAGTATTTT.

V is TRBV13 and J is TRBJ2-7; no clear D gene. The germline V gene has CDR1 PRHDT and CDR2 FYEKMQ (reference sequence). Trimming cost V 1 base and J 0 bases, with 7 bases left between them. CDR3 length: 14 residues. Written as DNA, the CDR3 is TGTGCCAGCAGCTTAGCCCAAAACTCCTACGAGCAGTACTTC. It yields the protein CASSLAQNSYEQYF.

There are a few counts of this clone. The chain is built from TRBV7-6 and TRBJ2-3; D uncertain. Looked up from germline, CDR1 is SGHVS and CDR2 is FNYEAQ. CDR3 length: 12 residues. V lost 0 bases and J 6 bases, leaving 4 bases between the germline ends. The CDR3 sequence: CASSLAQDTQYF. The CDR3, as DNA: TGTGCCAGCAGCTTAGCCCAGGATACGCAGTATTTT.

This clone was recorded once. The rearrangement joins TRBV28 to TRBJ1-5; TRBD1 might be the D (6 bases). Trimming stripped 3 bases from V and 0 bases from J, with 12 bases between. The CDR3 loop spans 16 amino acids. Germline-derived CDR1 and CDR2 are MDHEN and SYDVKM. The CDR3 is CASSFRGGASNQPQHF. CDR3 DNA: TGTGCCAGCAGTTTCCGTGGGGGGGCTAGCAATCAGCCCCAGCATTTT. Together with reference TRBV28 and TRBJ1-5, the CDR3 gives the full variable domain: DVKVTQSSRYLVKRTGEKVFLECVQDMDHENMFWYRQDPGLGLRLIYFSYDVKMKEKGDIPEGYSVSREKKERFSLILESASTNQTSMYLCASSFRGGASNQPQHFGDGTRLSIL.

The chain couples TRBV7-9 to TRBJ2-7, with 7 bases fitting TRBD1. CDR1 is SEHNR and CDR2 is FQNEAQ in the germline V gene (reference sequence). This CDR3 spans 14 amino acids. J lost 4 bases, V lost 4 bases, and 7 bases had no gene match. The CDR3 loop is CASSSVGQAYEQYF. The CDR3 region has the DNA TGTGCCAGCAGCTCTGTAGGACAGGCTTACGAGCAGTACTTC.

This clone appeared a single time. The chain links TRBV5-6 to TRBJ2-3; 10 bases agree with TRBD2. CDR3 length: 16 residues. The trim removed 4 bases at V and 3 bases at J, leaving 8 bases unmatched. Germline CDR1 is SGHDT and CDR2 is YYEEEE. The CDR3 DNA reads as TGTGCCAGCAGCACCTTAGCGGGAGGTACAACAGATACGCAGTATTTT. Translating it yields CASSTLAGGTTDTQYF.

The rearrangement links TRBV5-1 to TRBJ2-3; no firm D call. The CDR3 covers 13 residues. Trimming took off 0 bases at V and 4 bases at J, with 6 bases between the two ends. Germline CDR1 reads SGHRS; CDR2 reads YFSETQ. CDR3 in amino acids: CASSLGGSDTQYF. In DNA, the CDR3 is TGCGCCAGCAGCTTGGGAGGATCAGATACGCAGTATTTT.

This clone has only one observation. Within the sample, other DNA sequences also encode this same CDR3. The CDR3 nucleotides read TGTGCCAGCAGCTTCCCGAGCTCCTACAATGAGCAGTTCTTC. Translated: CASSFPSSYNEQFF. This chain connects TRBV5-6 to TRBJ2-1; D uncertain. Trimming left V 2 bases short and J 0 bases short, with 6 bases between. Germline values: CDR1 SGHDT, CDR2 YYEEEE. The CDR3 is 14 amino acids.